The source of this T cell receptor beta chain is a study of OX40 agonist ivuxolimab in advanced cancers. About the study: Patients were dosed intravenously with ivuxolimab at 0.01 to 10 mg/kg every 2 weeks. Hepatocellular carcinoma, melanoma, renal cell or head and neck cancer was diagnosed in the dose-escalation patients. Checkpoint inhibitors had been given previously to roughly 40% of patients. Overall study findings and caveats: Expanded peripheral T-cell antigen specificity went undetermined.

Germline V gene sequence: CDR1 LNHDA, CDR2 SQIVND (reference sequence). V was shortened by 1 base and J by 2 bases, with 11 bases between the two germline ends. CDR3 size: 15 residues. Produced via immunoSEQ multiplex PCR; TCRdb's table is partial and in-frame only. The sample includes roughly 64,000 clones, approximately 84% of them seen just once. This clone is a singleton in its sample. Its antigen is not identified. This chain links TRBV19 with TRBJ1-2, with D uncertain. This TCR was sampled from an adult with an advanced solid tumor such as melanoma, head and neck, liver or kidney cancer. The sequences come from CD4+ or CD8+ T cells sorted from blood, collected in a trial of the OX40 agonist ivuxolimab. The CDR3 region has the DNA TGTGCCAGTAGTATAGTTCAGGCTCGCAACTATGGCTACACCTTC. Translation gives CASSIVQARNYGYTF.